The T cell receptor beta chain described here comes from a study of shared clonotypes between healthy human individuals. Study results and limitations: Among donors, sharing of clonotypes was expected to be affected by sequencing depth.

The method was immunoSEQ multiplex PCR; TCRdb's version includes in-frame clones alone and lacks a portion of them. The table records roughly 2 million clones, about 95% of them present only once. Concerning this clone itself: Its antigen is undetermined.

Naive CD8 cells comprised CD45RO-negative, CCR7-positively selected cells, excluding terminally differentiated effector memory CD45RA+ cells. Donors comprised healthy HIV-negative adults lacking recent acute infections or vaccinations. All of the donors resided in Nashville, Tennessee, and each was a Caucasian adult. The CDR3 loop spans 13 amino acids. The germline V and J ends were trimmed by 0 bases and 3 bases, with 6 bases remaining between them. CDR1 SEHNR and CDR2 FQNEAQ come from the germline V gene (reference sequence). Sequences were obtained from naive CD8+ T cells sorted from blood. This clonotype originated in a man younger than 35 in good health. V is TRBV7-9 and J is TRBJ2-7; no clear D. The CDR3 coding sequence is TGTGCCAGCAGCTTAGCACAGTACTACGAGCAGTACTTC. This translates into CASSLAQYYEQYF.